The 17 T cell receptor beta chains presented below share a single source sample, sequenced in a study of Ad26.COV2.S vaccination and SARS-CoV-2 variants. Generated by immunoSEQ multiplex PCR, the TCRdb table keeps only in-frame clones and is missing some. The sample holds about 94,000 clones, more than 65% seen once. The sequencing used peripheral blood, collected after recovery from COVID-19. These TCRs come from a human donor who had recovered from COVID-19.

The genes are TRBV2 and TRBJ1-5; 7 bases are shared with TRBD1. CDR1 SNHLY and CDR2 FYNNEI come from the germline V gene. CDR3 length equals 14 residues. The V gene end was trimmed by 4 bases and the J gene end by 7 bases; junction bases not matched to a gene: 7. CDR3 coding DNA: TGTGCCAGCAGTGGGGACAGACTCTACCAGCCCCAGCATTTT. It is translated as CASSGDRLYQPQHF.

V gene TRBV7-9 combines with J gene TRBJ1-1, with D possibly matching TRBD1 (5 bases). Trimming shortened V by 5 bases and J by 4 bases, and 20 bases separated the two germline ends. The CDR3 totals 16 residues. The germline gives CDR1 SEHNR, CDR2 FQNEAQ (reference sequence). The CDR3 loop reads CASSLPGRGPGTEAFF. CDR3 nucleotides: TGTGCCAGCAGCCTTCCGGGTCGGGGACCGGGCACTGAAGCTTTCTTT.

This chain links TRBV15 with TRBJ2-1, with a weak D call TRBD1 (5 bases). The CDR3 extends over 17 amino acids. Germline CDR1 LNHNV, CDR2 YYDKDF (reference sequence). The ends were cut back, 0 bases at V and 1 base at J, with 13 bases in the middle. As DNA, the CDR3 is TGTGCCACCAGCAGAGAAGCAGCAGGGCTTTCCTACAATGAGCAGTTCTTC. Protein product: CATSREAAGLSYNEQFF.

This rearrangement joins TRBV19 to TRBJ1-2; 7 nucleotides line up with TRBD1. The V and J ends lost 1 base and 2 bases, in that order; junction bases with no gene match: 4. The length of the CDR3 is 15 residues. Germline CDR1 and CDR2: LNHDA and SQIVND (reference sequence). The CDR3 sequence: CASSIVSQGNYGYTF. CDR3 nucleotides: TGTGCCAGTAGTATAGTGTCACAGGGGAACTATGGCTACACCTTC.

V is TRBV11-3 and J is TRBJ1-1; TRBD1 might be the D (5 bases). This CDR3 has 13 residues. The V end was cut by 1 base, the J end by 11 bases, with 14 bases between. Germline CDR1 SGHNT, CDR2 YENEEA. The CDR3 region is CASSLGVGASAFF. DNA for the CDR3: TGTGCCAGCAGCTTAGGAGTAGGGGCCTCGGCTTTCTTT. The variable domain in full, with the rest retrieved from reference TRBV11-3 and TRBJ1-1, is EAGVVQSPRYKIIEKKQPVAFWCNPISGHNTLYWYLQNLGQGPELLIRYENEEAVDDSQLPKDRFSAERLKGVDSTLKIQPAELGDSAVYLCASSLGVGASAFFGQGTRLTVV.

The genes are TRBV10-1 and TRBJ2-7; no clear D gene. V lost 3 bases and J lost 3, with 3 bases in between. Germline lookup yields CDR1 WNHNN and CDR2 SYGVQD (reference sequence). This CDR3 spans 11 amino acids. CDR3 loop: CASSDSYEQYF. The CDR3, as DNA: TGCGCCAGCAGTGATAGCTACGAGCAGTACTTC.

Comment on this clone: The same CDR3 is also encoded by other DNA sequences in this sample. V gene TRBV28 combines with J gene TRBJ1-2, with TRBD1 as a possible D gene (6 bases). Germline V gene lookup returns CDR1 MDHEN and CDR2 SYDVKM. The CDR3 is made up of 13 amino acids. Trimming left V 2 bases short and J 2 bases short, with 6 bases between. CDR3 sequence (DNA): TGTGCCAGCAGTTTAGGACAGAACTATGGCTACACCTTC. Protein sequence: CASSLGQNYGYTF.

The J gene is TRBJ2-5, the V gene TRBV25-1; possible D gene TRBD2, 5 bases. Germline V gene lookup returns CDR1 MGHDK and CDR2 SYGVNS. V lost 5 bases to trimming and J lost 5 bases, with 18 bases between them. The CDR3 runs to 15 residues. CDR3 protein: CASSLGVTWAETQYF. CDR3 nucleotide sequence: TGTGCCAGCAGTTTGGGAGTTACCTGGGCGGAGACCCAGTACTTC.

The chain carries TRBV15 and TRBJ1-2; D gene ambiguous. Germline lookup yields CDR1 LNHNV and CDR2 YYDKDF (reference sequence). Trimming left V 1 base short and J 4 bases short, with 16 bases between. CDR3 length: 16 residues. CDR3 DNA sequence: TGTGCCACCAGCAGAGCAATCAAAACGGGCAGCTATGGCTACACCTTC. Amino acids: CATSRAIKTGSYGYTF.

The table lists this clone with a few counts. CDR3 bases: TGTGCCAGCAGCGCGGGACGGACCCAAGGCAATCAGCCCCAGCATTTT. Residues: CASSAGRTQGNQPQHF. The rearrangement links TRBV7-8 to TRBJ1-5, with a weak D call TRBD1 (5 bases). With 5 bases removed from V and 2 bases from J, the gap between germline ends came to 16 bases. Germline V gene lookup returns CDR1 SGHVS and CDR2 FQNEAQ. The CDR3 is 16 residues long.

The V call is TRBV6-6, the J call TRBJ1-1; D remains ambiguous. V was trimmed by 6 bases and J by 0 bases, leaving 8 bases between them. Per germline, CDR1 MNHNY and CDR2 SVGAGI (reference sequence). The CDR3 spans 13 residues. The CDR3 sequence: CASRVNLNTEAFF. The CDR3 region has the DNA TGTGCCAGCAGGGTTAATCTGAACACTGAAGCTTTCTTT.

The V gene is TRBV5-5, the J gene TRBJ2-3; D might be TRBD2 (6 bases). CDR3 length: 16 residues. Trimming took off 0 bases at V and 2 bases at J, with 13 bases between the two ends. Germline assignment: CDR1 SGHKS and CDR2 YYEKEE (reference sequence). CDR3 coding DNA: TGTGCCAGCAGCTTGGAGGGGCGGGGATCCACAGATACGCAGTATTTT. Protein: CASSLEGRGSTDTQYF.

The chain has TRBV2 and TRBJ2-6; D not resolved. With 6 bases removed from V and 5 bases from J, the gap between germline ends came to 17 bases. The CDR3 is 16 amino acids. CDR1 is SNHLY and CDR2 is FYNNEI in the germline V gene. This chain's CDR3 is CASRLYRILRANVLTF. The DNA of the CDR3 is TGTGCCAGCAGGTTATATCGCATCCTACGGGCCAACGTCCTGACTTTC. Complete variable domain (other parts from reference TRBV2 and TRBJ2-6): EPEVTQTPSHQVTQMGQEVILRCVPISNHLYFYWYRQILGQKVEFLVSFYNNEISEKSEIFDDQFSVERPDGSNFTLKIRSTKLEDSAMYFCASRLYRILRANVLTFGAGSRLTVL.

The V call is TRBV4-1, the J call TRBJ2-3; D remains unclear. Trimming took off 1 base at V and 2 bases at J, with 7 bases between the two ends. The CDR3 spans 14 residues. Per the germline V gene, CDR1 is MGHRA and CDR2 is YSYEKL. Here the CDR3 reads CASSQVLHTDTQYF. In DNA form, the CDR3 reads TGCGCCAGCAGCCAAGTACTCCACACAGATACGCAGTATTTT.

This clone has only one observation. CDR3 nucleotide sequence: TGTGCCAGCAGTCCCTTTGCCGGGACGGTAAAGAATCAGCCCCAGCATTTT. This encodes CASSPFAGTVKNQPQHF. The chain joins TRBV28 to TRBJ1-5, with D possibly matching TRBD1 (5 bases). Trimming cost V 5 bases and J 4 bases, with 21 bases left between them. The germline V gene encodes CDR1 MDHEN and CDR2 SYDVKM. The CDR3 is 17 residues long.

The gene calls are TRBV2 and TRBJ1-3; D is undetermined. The V gene lost 1 base and the J gene lost 4 bases, with 14 bases spanning the gap. Germline values: CDR1 SNHLY, CDR2 FYNNEI. The CDR3 runs 16 residues. The CDR3 DNA is TGTGCCAGCAGTGAAGGGTCCCGGGCTGGAGGAAACACCATATATTTT. Translating gives CASSEGSRAGGNTIYF.

The rearrangement links TRBV11-2 to TRBJ1-1, with D perhaps matching TRBD1 (5 bases). Germline V gene sequence: CDR1 SGHAT, CDR2 FQNNGV. With 5 bases removed from V and 4 bases from J, the gap between germline ends came to 17 bases. The CDR3 sequence is 15 residues long. The CDR3: CASSPPLTGGTEAFF. The DNA of the CDR3 is TGTGCCAGCAGCCCCCCTTTGACGGGGGGCACTGAAGCTTTCTTT.